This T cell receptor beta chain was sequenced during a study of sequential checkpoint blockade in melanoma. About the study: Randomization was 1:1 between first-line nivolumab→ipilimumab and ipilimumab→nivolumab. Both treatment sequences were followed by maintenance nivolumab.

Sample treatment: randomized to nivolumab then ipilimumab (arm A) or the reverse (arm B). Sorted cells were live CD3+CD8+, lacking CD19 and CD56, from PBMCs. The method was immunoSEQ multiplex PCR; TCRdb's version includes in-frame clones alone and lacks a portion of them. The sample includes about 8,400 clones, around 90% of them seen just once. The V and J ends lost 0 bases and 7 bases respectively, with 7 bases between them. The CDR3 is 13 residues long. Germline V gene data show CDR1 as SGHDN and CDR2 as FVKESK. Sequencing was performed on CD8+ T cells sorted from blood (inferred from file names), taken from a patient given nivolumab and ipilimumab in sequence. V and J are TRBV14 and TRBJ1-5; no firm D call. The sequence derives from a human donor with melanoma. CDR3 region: CASSQEQWQPQHF. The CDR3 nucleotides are TGTGCCAGCAGCCAAGAGCAGTGGCAGCCCCAGCATTTT. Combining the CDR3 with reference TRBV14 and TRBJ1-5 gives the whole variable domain EAGVTQFPSHSVIEKGQTVTLRCDPISGHDNLYWYRRVMGKEIKFLLHFVKESKQDESGMPNNRFLAERTGGTYSTLKVQPAELEDSGVYFCASSQEQWQPQHFGDGTRLSIL.